This TCR beta chain appears in the sequencing data of a study of blood T cell repertoires in COVID-19. Overall study: Specimens from acute and convalescent COVID-19 originated in the United States, Italy and Spain. Nucleic acid was either cDNA or gDNA, and it came from T cells, B-cell-depleted T cells, or PBMCs.

This CDR3 has 15 residues. With 4 bases clipped from V and 3 bases from J, the junction kept 6 bases outside the gene matches. Per the germline V gene, CDR1 is SGHRS and CDR2 is YFSETQ. Under the authors' procedure: Amplification from reference gene primers served as the basis for estimated nucleated cell counts. Sequenced by immunoSEQ multiplex PCR; TCRdb stores in-frame clones only, minus some. That table gives V, J and clone size, and the DNA gave D and trimming. The repertoire consists of tens of thousands of clones, with about 88% occurring once and the leading ten covering more than 7.5%. This clone has a single count.

The chain joins TRBV5-1 to TRBJ2-2, with TRBD1 matching over 7 bases. The source material was peripheral blood. The receptor was isolated from a woman in her forties or fifties with active COVID-19. CDR3 in amino acids: CASSLDRAYTGELFF. CDR3 bases: TGCGCCAGCAGCCTAGACAGGGCGTACACCGGGGAGCTGTTTTTT.